One TCR beta chain is described in this entry. Its specificity is unknown. Profiling relied on immunoSEQ multiplex PCR, and the TCRdb table lists in-frame clones only, not all of them. This table holds approximately 61,000 clones, roughly 72% found once. This entry belongs to a study of radiation and T cells in renal cell carcinoma. Study-level information: Nephrectomy followed 15 Gy stereotactic body radiation by 4 weeks.

The CDR3 totals 16 residues. Germline V gene sequence: CDR1 SEHNR, CDR2 FQNEAQ (reference sequence). V was pared by 7 bases and J by 8 bases, with 25 bases between. Study-wide points: Pretreatment tumor biopsies were lacking, so baseline clonotypes are unknown. From baseline, blood top tumor clonotypes peaked at 2 weeks post-radiation.

As for time point: blood 2 weeks post-SBRT. Treatment of the sample: 15 Gy SBRT to primary tumor, nephrectomy 4 weeks later. The tumor was a clear cell renal cell carcinoma. The V and J genes are TRBV7-9 and TRBJ2-3, with a weak D call TRBD2 (5 bases). The TCR sequence derives from a man in his sixties with renal cell carcinoma. This sample comprised blood, obtained from a patient whose treatment included radiotherapy and nephrectomy. The CDR3 loop reads CASTPLMGNGEGTQYF. As DNA, the CDR3 is TGTGCCAGCACCCCGTTGATGGGTAACGGGGAAGGTACGCAGTATTTT.